In its sample, the clone carrying this T cell receptor beta chain ranks as medium-sized. Molecular barcoded adaptors covering alpha/delta and beta/gamma chains were used on roughly 400 ng RNA. TCRdb re-analysed the reads in MiXCR, keeping a single row per CDR3 protein. The sample includes 37,000 or so distinct CDR3 sequences, approximately 13% of them seen just once. These data come from a study of read filtering for tumor transcriptome and immune sequencing. There are 13 residues in the CDR3. Looked up from germline, CDR1 is ENHRY and CDR2 is SYGVKD. The J segment lost 6 bases and the V segment lost 6 bases, leaving 5 bases of the junction unmatched.

The chain links TRBV10-3 to TRBJ2-1, with 7 bases matching TRBD1. This clonotype was sampled from a donor aged 40 or older with multiple myeloma. The sequencing sample was made of a population of CD138-negative cells sorted from bone marrow. CDR3 amino acids: CAIRGDSSNEQFF. CDR3 DNA: TGTGCCATCAGGGGGGACAGCTCCAATGAGCAGTTCTTC.